The 23 T cell receptor beta chains in this list originate from one sample, sequenced in a study of regulatory T cells in long-lasting Graves disease. Time point: persistent/refractory GD, antithyroid drugs over 5 years with positive TRAb. The authors made the TCR library using RNA they extracted from PBMCs. Library construction for TCR beta used iRepertoire HTBI primers and Arm-PCR of CDR3 regions. TCRdb analysed the multiplex PCR reads with MiXCR anew, one entry per CDR3 protein. The sample has under 450,000 distinct CDR3 sequences; around 23% are singletons. Sequencing used peripheral blood mononuclear cells (PBMCs), obtained when the disease was refractory, from a patient treated with antithyroid drugs. Every receptor here comes from a woman aged 40 to 55 with Graves disease.

This clonotype came up many times. This chain connects TRBV2 to TRBJ2-7; perhaps TRBD1 as D (6 bases). V lost 9 bases to trimming and J lost 4 bases, with 13 bases between them. The CDR3 loop spans 12 amino acids. The V gene's germline CDR1 is SNHLY and CDR2 FYNNEI. Here the CDR3 DNA reads TGTGCCAGTACCGGACAGCTATACGAGCAGTACTTC. This gives the protein CASTGQLYEQYF.

The chain recombines TRBV2 with TRBJ1-4, with a possible D match to TRBD1 (5 bases). The V end lost 10 bases, the J end lost 0 bases, and 12 bases lay between the germline ends. This CDR3 has 14 residues. The germline gives CDR1 SNHLY, CDR2 FYNNEI. The CDR3: CANRRGSTNEKLFF. DNA of the CDR3: TGTGCCAACAGACGGGGGTCAACTAATGAAAAACTGTTTTTT.

This clonotype appeared a few times. J is TRBJ1-2 and V is TRBV6-1; D is undetermined. This CDR3 contains 14 residues. The ends were cut back, 6 bases at V and 8 bases at J, with 19 bases in the middle. The germline gives CDR1 MNHNS, CDR2 SASEGT. The DNA of the CDR3 is TGTGCCAGCAGCACCTCCCTGAGGGCTGTAGGCTACACCTTC. Its translation is CASSTSLRAVGYTF.

Concerning this clonotype itself: In this CDR3 the conserved last residue, phenylalanine or tryptophan, is missing, so a read error is likely. J is TRBJ1-1 and V is TRBV28, with D perhaps TRBD1 (5 bases). CDR3 size: 15 residues. Germline CDR1 MDHEN, CDR2 SYDVKM. The CDR3 spells CASGFPRSGRGEAFL. The CDR3 DNA sequence: TGTGCCAGCGGTTTCCCTCGCTCGGGGCGAGGTGAAGCTTTCCTT.

Comments on this clonotype: Lacking the conserved final phenylalanine or tryptophan, this CDR3 likely reflects a read error. The J gene is TRBJ1-5, the V gene TRBV20-1; possible D gene TRBD1, 5 bases. The CDR3 is 13 amino acids. The V and J ends lost 4 bases and 5 bases respectively, with 12 bases between them. Germline V gives CDR1 DFQATT, CDR2 SNEGSKA (reference sequence). CDR3 in DNA: TGCAGTGCTAAGTTGGCGGGGGATCAGCCCCAGCATTGT. Translating it yields CSAKLAGDQPQHC.

There are a few counts of this clonotype. The V gene is TRBV30, the J gene TRBJ1-5; D remains ambiguous. This CDR3 contains 13 residues. V lost 0 bases to trimming and J lost 4 bases, with 7 bases between them. Looked up from germline, CDR1 is GTSNPN and CDR2 is SVGIG (reference sequence). The CDR3 DNA follows: TGTGCCTGGAGTGTACAGCGGAATCAGCCCCAGCATTTT. As protein: CAWSVQRNQPQHF. The whole variable domain, filled in from reference TRBV30 and TRBJ1-5, reads SQTIHQWPATLVQPVGSPLSLECTVEGTSNPNLYWYRQAAGRGLQLLFYSVGIGQISSEVPQNLSASRPQDRQFILSSKKLLLSDSGFYLCAWSVQRNQPQHFGDGTRLSIL.

The genes are TRBV6-2 or TRBV6-3 and TRBJ2-1; possibly TRBD1 for D (6 bases). The CDR3 sequence is 15 residues long. Germline CDR1 MNHEY, CDR2 SVGEGT. V was shortened by 0 bases and J by 3 bases, with 9 bases between the two germline ends. The DNA for the CDR3 is TGTGCCAGCAGTTACTCGGGCAGGGGCTACAATGAGCAGTTCTTC. This translates into CASSYSGRGYNEQFF.

This clonotype has a count of ten or more. The chain carries TRBV11-2 and TRBJ2-7; 9 bases are shared with TRBD1. Trimming cost V 5 bases and J 5 bases; bases outside gene matches: 7. The length of the CDR3 is 14 residues. CDR1 is SGHAT, CDR2 FQNNGV, per germline. The CDR3 reads CASSPDRGLNEQYF. Written as DNA, the CDR3 is TGTGCCAGCAGCCCGGACAGGGGATTAAACGAGCAGTACTTC.

This clonotype was observed a few times. The chain recombines TRBV7-2 with TRBJ1-3; no clear D. The V end lost 4 bases, the J end lost 9 bases, and 13 bases lay between the germline ends. The germline CDR1 and CDR2 sequences are SGHTA and FQGNSA. The CDR3 is 13 amino acids. CDR3 residues: CASSSYNEGTIYF. The CDR3 DNA reads as TGTGCCAGCAGCTCATACAACGAAGGCACCATATATTTT. The entire variable domain, with the rest obtained from reference TRBV7-2 and TRBJ1-3, is as follows: GAGVSQSPSNKVTEKGKDVELRCDPISGHTALYWYRQSLGQGLEFLIYFQGNSAPDKSGLPSDRFSAERTGGSVSTLTIQRTQQEDSAVYLCASSSYNEGTIYFGEGSWLTVV.

In its sample, this clonotype was seen many times. The V gene is TRBV7-8, the J gene TRBJ2-2; no definite D call. The CDR3 extends over 16 amino acids. V was clipped by 2 bases and J by 0 bases, with 10 bases between them. Germline assignment: CDR1 SGHVS and CDR2 FQNEAQ. CDR3 loop: CASSLMWGPNTGELFF. The CDR3 DNA follows: TGTGCCAGCAGCTTAATGTGGGGTCCGAACACCGGGGAGCTGTTTTTT.

V gene TRBV28 combines with J gene TRBJ1-2; D is unresolved. From germline, CDR1 is MDHEN and CDR2 SYDVKM. The CDR3 runs to 13 residues. The V and J ends lost 2 bases and 5 bases respectively, with 9 bases between them. CDR3 sequence (DNA): TGTGCCAGCAGTTTACGCCCGGCGTATGGCTACACCTTC. It codes for CASSLRPAYGYTF.

This clonotype was seen more than once but under ten times. CDR3 protein: CASSLDLWVRYEQYF. CDR3 nucleotide sequence: TGTGCCAGCAGCTTAGATCTATGGGTGCGGTACGAGCAGTACTTC. The gene calls are TRBV11-2 and TRBJ2-7, with D unresolved. V was clipped by 0 bases and J by 4 bases, with 13 bases between them. The CDR3 loop spans 15 amino acids. Germline CDR1 and CDR2: SGHAT and FQNNGV. Combining the CDR3 with reference TRBV11-2 and TRBJ2-7 gives the whole variable domain EAGVAQSPRYKIIEKRQSVAFWCNPISGHATLYWYQQILGQGPKLLIQFQNNGVVDDSQLPKDRFSAERLKGVDSTLKIQPAKLEDSAVYLCASSLDLWVRYEQYFGPGTRLTVT.

The chain combines TRBV28 with TRBJ2-7; 13 bases agree with TRBD2. The CDR3 covers 16 residues. Germline trimming cut 3 bases from V and 6 bases from J; bases unmatched to any gene: 8. In germline, CDR1 is MDHEN, CDR2 SYDVKM. DNA for the CDR3: TGTGCCAGCAGTTTCGTACCGGGACTAGCGGGAACCGAGCAGTACTTC. This codes for CASSFVPGLAGTEQYF.

This sequence joins TRBV29-1 and TRBJ1-1; D is unresolved. V was clipped by 7 bases and J by 2 bases, with 14 bases between them. Germline V gives CDR1 SQVTM, CDR2 ANQGSEA. The CDR3 is 13 residues long. In nucleotides, the CDR3 is TGCAGCGCTCAGCTGGGAAGAAACACTGAAGCTTTCTTT. Its translation is CSAQLGRNTEAFF. The full variable domain, in which reference TRBV29-1 and TRBJ1-1 provide the parts outside the CDR3, is SAVISQKPSRDICQRGTSLTIQCQVDSQVTMMFWYRQQPGQSLTLIATANQGSEATYESGFVIDKFPISRPNLTFSTLTVSNMSPEDSSIYLCSAQLGRNTEAFFGQGTRLTVV.

The table lists this clonotype with a few counts. V usage is TRBV11-2 and J usage is TRBJ2-2; 11 bases fit TRBD1. Germline V gives CDR1 SGHAT, CDR2 FQNNGV. The CDR3 extends over 16 amino acids. Unmatched junction bases numbered 1, after V lost 0 bases and J lost 4 bases. CDR3 residues: CASSLDGTGGTGELFF. As DNA, the CDR3 is TGTGCCAGCAGCTTAGATGGGACAGGGGGCACCGGGGAGCTGTTTTTT.

This clonotype was picked up a small number of times. The CDR3 bases are TGTGCCAGCAGCCATGGGCCCGGCTACACCTTC. Translating it yields CASSHGPGYTF. This chain joins TRBV7-9 and TRBJ1-2; D is unresolved. V lost 5 bases and J 8 bases, leaving 9 bases between the germline ends. Germline V gene lookup returns CDR1 SEHNR and CDR2 FQNEAQ (reference sequence). CDR3 length: 11 residues.

This clonotype was seen many times. The chain joins TRBV29-1 to TRBJ2-7; 8 bases align to TRBD1. From germline, CDR1 is SQVTM and CDR2 ANQGSEA. The V gene end was trimmed by 7 bases and the J gene end by 6 bases; junction bases not matched to a gene: 8. This CDR3 is built from 12 residues. The CDR3 is CSAGGQVREQYF. CDR3 nucleotides: TGCAGCGCTGGGGGACAGGTTCGCGAGCAGTACTTC.

This clonotype was recorded a few times. The chain has TRBV6-1 and TRBJ2-2; TRBD1 matches at 7 bases. Germline V gene sequence: CDR1 MNHNS, CDR2 SASEGT. With 5 bases clipped from V and 3 bases from J, the junction kept 6 bases outside the gene matches. CDR3 length: 15 amino acids. The CDR3: CASSPQGRDTGELFF. The CDR3 DNA sequence: TGTGCCAGCAGTCCACAGGGGCGCGACACCGGGGAGCTGTTTTTT.

The gene calls are TRBV27 and TRBJ2-7; 9 bases map to TRBD1. The CDR3 runs 14 residues. CDR1 is MNHEY and CDR2 is SMNVEV in the germline V gene (reference sequence). J gave up 3 bases and V 6 bases, and 6 bases lay outside the gene matches. The CDR3 is CASSYRDRDYEQYF. The CDR3 nucleotides are TGTGCCAGCAGCTACCGGGACAGGGACTACGAGCAGTACTTC.

This clonotype was picked up many times. The chain links TRBV7-3 to TRBJ2-5; TRBD2 aligns across 7 bases. CDR1 SGHTA and CDR2 FQGTGA come from the germline V gene. The CDR3 has 14 amino acids. The ends lost 9 bases at V and 0 bases at J; junction bases unmatched: 7. CDR3 bases: TGTGCCAGGGAGGAGGGAGGGAACCAAGAGACCCAGTACTTC. It encodes CAREEGGNQETQYF.

About this clonotype itself: A much larger clonotype is one base distant, so this may be a read error. The genes are TRBV27 and TRBJ2-7, with 7 bases fitting TRBD2. This CDR3 contains 14 residues. CDR1 and CDR2 (germline): MNHEY, SMNVEV (reference sequence). The CDR3 DNA reads TGTGCCAGCAGTTTAAACGGAGGGAGGGACGAGCGGTACTTC. Its translation is CASSLNGGRDERYF.

There are many counts of this clonotype. The chain couples TRBV27 to TRBJ2-5, with TRBD1 matching 7 bases. Germline V lookup: CDR1 MNHEY, CDR2 SMNVEV (reference sequence). The CDR3 spans 15 residues. Losses at the gene ends were 5 bases for V and 2 bases for J; bases not matched to a gene: 8. The CDR3 region has the DNA TGTGCCAGCAGTCTTTACAGGGGTCCACAAGAGACCCAGTACTTC. Translation gives CASSLYRGPQETQYF.

This chain links TRBV28 with TRBJ2-3; tentatively, D is TRBD2 (5 bases). Trimming cost V 3 bases and J 3 bases, with 7 bases left between them. Germline values: CDR1 MDHEN, CDR2 SYDVKM. This CDR3 region has 13 residues. CDR3 loop: CASSFEGTDTQYF. The CDR3 DNA is TGTGCCAGCAGTTTTGAGGGAACAGATACGCAGTATTTT. Full variable domain (missing parts from reference TRBV28 and TRBJ2-3): DVKVTQSSRYLVKRTGEKVFLECVQDMDHENMFWYRQDPGLGLRLIYFSYDVKMKEKGDIPEGYSVSREKKERFSLILESASTNQTSMYLCASSFEGTDTQYFGPGTRLTVL.